The next 17 T cell receptor beta chains were all read from a single sample in a study of CD8+ T cells in alopecia areata. The treatment here: oral pan-JAK inhibitor, 5-10 mg twice daily. RNA extraction and reverse transcription yielded cDNA as sequencing template. The method was immunoSEQ multiplex PCR; TCRdb's version includes in-frame clones alone and lacks a portion of them. The top ten hold roughly a quarter of the sample, which has 90,000 to 120,000 clones, around 83% seen once. The specimen comprised CD8+ T cells sorted from blood, sampled at week 24, from a patient treated with tofacitinib. The receptors here all came from a human donor with alopecia areata.

This chain connects TRBV4-1 to TRBJ2-3; the D is unclear. Germline V lookup: CDR1 MGHRA, CDR2 YSYEKL. The CDR3 sequence is 15 residues long. V was pared by 6 bases and J by 0 bases, with 13 bases between. The CDR3 bases are TGCGCCAGCAGTCGGCCAGGCTCTAGCACAGATACGCAGTATTTT. This gives the protein CASSRPGSSTDTQYF.

The chain couples TRBV4-1 to TRBJ1-2; D remains ambiguous. V lost 0 bases, J lost 3 bases, and 5 bases lay in between. This CDR3 comprises 13 residues. Germline V gene lookup returns CDR1 MGHRA and CDR2 YSYEKL. The CDR3 here is CASSQDPDYGYTF. CDR3 DNA: TGCGCCAGCAGCCAAGACCCGGACTATGGCTACACCTTC.

This chain uses TRBV6-5 with TRBJ2-7; D not certain. V shed 0 bases and J shed 2 bases, with 8 bases lying between them. The CDR3 is made up of 14 amino acids. Germline V CDR1 and CDR2: MNHEY, SVGAGI. The CDR3 DNA reads TGTGCCAGCAGTTACTCTCCAGGCACCTACGAGCAGTACTTC. It codes for CASSYSPGTYEQYF.

The rearrangement uses TRBV9 and TRBJ2-5; a possible D gene is TRBD1 (6 bases). The V and J ends lost 2 bases and 2 bases respectively, with 10 bases between them. The CDR3 contains 14 residues. Germline CDR1 SGDLS, CDR2 YYNGEE. The CDR3 loop is CASSVTTGQETQYF. Written as DNA, the CDR3 is TGTGCCAGCAGCGTCACGACAGGACAAGAGACCCAGTACTTC.

The rearrangement joins TRBV30 to TRBJ2-7; 8 nucleotides line up with TRBD1. The CDR3 has 15 amino acids. Losses at the gene ends were 3 bases for V and 0 bases for J; bases not matched to a gene: 7. CDR1 GTSNPN and CDR2 SVGIG come from the germline V gene (reference sequence). CDR3 sequence reads: CAWSGDRSDSYEQYF. The CDR3 DNA is TGTGCCTGGAGCGGGGACAGGTCAGACTCCTACGAGCAGTACTTC.

The chain uses TRBV7-2 and TRBJ2-5; TRBD1 aligns across 7 bases. CDR1 is SGHTA, CDR2 FQGNSA, per germline. The ends lost 4 bases at V and 3 bases at J; junction bases unmatched: 11. This CDR3 has 16 amino acids. The chain's CDR3 is CASSYDQTGLEETQYF. CDR3 DNA: TGTGCCAGCAGCTACGACCAGACAGGGTTGGAAGAGACCCAGTACTTC.

The chain couples TRBV7-8 to TRBJ2-3, with D possibly TRBD2 on 6 matching bases. This CDR3 is built from 14 residues. The germline V and J ends were trimmed by 5 bases and 3 bases, with 12 bases remaining between them. The germline CDR1 and CDR2 sequences are SGHVS and FQNEAQ. The CDR3 region has the DNA TGTGCCAGCAGCGTTAGACTAGTAACAGATACGCAGTATTTT. As protein: CASSVRLVTDTQYF. Full variable domain (remainder filled in from reference TRBV7-8 and TRBJ2-3): GAGVSQSPRYKVAKRGQDVALRCDPISGHVSLFWYQQALGQGPEFLTYFQNEAQLDKSGLPSDRFFAERPEGSVSTLKIQRTQQEDSAVYLCASSVRLVTDTQYFGPGTRLTVL.

This chain links TRBV5-1 with TRBJ2-3, with D unclear. CDR1 and CDR2 from the germline V gene are SGHRS and YFSETQ. The V and J ends lost 2 bases and 6 bases respectively, with 13 bases between them. CDR3 size: 14 residues. The CDR3 here is CASSFLRPMDTQYF. CDR3 in DNA: TGCGCCAGCAGCTTTCTTCGCCCCATGGATACGCAGTATTTT.

The gene calls are TRBV29-1 and TRBJ2-4; D is unclear. V was clipped by 5 bases and J by 0 bases, with 17 bases between them. The germline V gene has CDR1 SQVTM and CDR2 ANQGSEA. The CDR3 runs to 16 residues. In DNA form, the CDR3 reads TGCAGCGTTAAAAGGTCGGACGGAGTAGCCAAAAACATTCAGTACTTC. As protein: CSVKRSDGVAKNIQYF.

CDR3 sequence reads: CASSRSGTGRLATNEKLFF. Written as DNA, the CDR3 is TGTGCCAGCAGCAGGTCCGGGACAGGGCGTCTTGCAACTAATGAAAAACTGTTTTTT. The chain joins TRBV5-4 to TRBJ1-4, with 9 nucleotides matching TRBD1. The J segment lost 0 bases and the V segment lost 4 bases, leaving 13 bases of the junction unmatched. This CDR3 spans 19 amino acids. CDR1 and CDR2 (germline): SGHNT, YYREEE (reference sequence).

V and J are TRBV9 and TRBJ2-3; the match to TRBD2 covers 12 bases. Germline V gene sequence: CDR1 SGDLS, CDR2 YYNGEE. The CDR3 is made up of 19 amino acids. Trimming at V came to 0 bases and at J to 0 bases, leaving 8 bases not matched to a gene. In DNA, the CDR3 is TGTGCCAGCAGCGTAGGGTACTGGACTAGCGGGGTTAGCACAGATACGCAGTATTTT. It encodes CASSVGYWTSGVSTDTQYF.

V gene TRBV27 combines with J gene TRBJ2-6; D uncertain. This CDR3 contains 12 residues. The germline V gene has CDR1 MNHEY and CDR2 SMNVEV (reference sequence). V was pared by 6 bases and J by 9 bases, with 9 bases between. In DNA form, the CDR3 reads TGTGCCAGCAGCCCGGGTGTCAACGTCCTGACTTTC. Its translation is CASSPGVNVLTF.

The CDR3 DNA follows: TGTGCCAGCAGTGAACACCTAAACACCGGGGAGCTGTTTTTT. This translates into CASSEHLNTGELFF. This chain joins TRBV6-4 and TRBJ2-2; D remains ambiguous. CDR3 length: 14 amino acids. Germline V gene data show CDR1 as MRHNA and CDR2 as SNTAGT. The V gene lost 3 bases and the J gene lost 2 bases, with 7 bases spanning the gap.

This rearrangement joins TRBV7-2 to TRBJ1-2; the D is unclear. The CDR3 runs to 15 residues. Germline V lookup: CDR1 SGHTA, CDR2 FQGNSA. Trimming took off 7 bases at V and 5 bases at J, with 20 bases between the two ends. The CDR3 here is CASNVLREGQYGYTF. DNA of the CDR3: TGTGCCAGCAACGTCCTCCGCGAGGGCCAGTATGGCTACACCTTC.

This chain joins TRBV7-6 and TRBJ2-2; D not certain. Trimming stripped 2 bases from V and 5 bases from J, with 9 bases between. The CDR3 sequence is 14 residues long. Germline V CDR1 and CDR2: SGHVS, FNYEAQ. This chain's CDR3 is CASSLNSPTGELFF. The DNA of the CDR3 is TGTGCCAGCAGCTTAAACAGCCCAACCGGGGAGCTGTTTTTT.

Comments on this clone: This sample also contains other DNA sequences that code for the same CDR3. The chain links TRBV7-6 to TRBJ2-1; TRBD2 matches at 7 bases. This CDR3 has 15 residues. The V gene end was trimmed by 7 bases and the J gene end by 6 bases; junction bases not matched to a gene: 12. CDR1 and CDR2 (germline): SGHVS, FNYEAQ. The CDR3 reads CASNRGTGGRNEQFF. The CDR3 DNA sequence: TGTGCCAGCAACCGGGGGACGGGGGGTCGCAATGAGCAGTTCTTC.

V gene TRBV4-3 combines with J gene TRBJ2-1, with D tentatively TRBD1 (5 bases). Germline values: CDR1 LGHNA, CDR2 YSLEER. The CDR3 has 16 amino acids. V gave up 0 bases and J gave up 4 bases, with 13 bases separating them. DNA of the CDR3: TGCGCCAGCAGCCAAGACTGGCAGGGATATTACAATGAGCAGTTCTTC. Protein sequence: CASSQDWQGYYNEQFF.